Sequencing of this TCR beta chain was carried out in a study of blood T cell repertoires in COVID-19. Looking at the study overall: Samples representing acute and convalescent COVID-19 were sourced from the United States, Italy and Spain. Sources were T cells, B-cell-depleted T cells, or PBMCs; the material itself was cDNA or gDNA.

About this clone: Other DNA variants within this sample encode the same CDR3.

Authors' methods: Estimation of nucleated cell counts relied on the amplification of reference gene primers. TCRdb's table, derived via immunoSEQ multiplex PCR, lists solely in-frame clones and lacks some. V, J and clone size are taken as reported in that table, and D and trimming were inferred from the DNA itself. The data contain about 200,000 clones, 88% of them seen just once; the ten biggest clones take up roughly 1.5%. The CDR3 is made up of 14 amino acids. Trimming shortened V by 2 bases and J by 4 bases, and 12 bases separated the two germline ends. Germline V gene lookup returns CDR1 MDHEN and CDR2 SYDVKM.

Sequencing input: peripheral blood. The source of this sequence is a man younger than 35 with active or convalescent COVID-19. The chain has TRBV28 and TRBJ2-7; D is ambiguous. CDR3 in DNA: TGTGCCAGCAGTTTACTCGGAGAGTCGTACGAGCAGTACTTC. This translates into CASSLLGESYEQYF.